This T cell receptor beta chain is from a study of T cell repertoires in cytomegalovirus infection. At the level of the study: It was recently identified HLA-C-restricted and well-studied HLA-B-restricted CMV epitopes that the study used.

With 1 base removed from V and 0 bases from J, the gap between germline ends came to 8 bases. Germline-derived CDR1 and CDR2 are SGHAT and FQNNGV. The CDR3 has 15 residues. Each CDR3 protein gets one entry after TCRdb re-called the reads with MiXCR. Of about 830,000 distinct CDR3 sequences in the sample, 32% were seen once. The sample holds a few counts of this clonotype. Its antigen remains unknown. V usage is TRBV11-2 and J usage is TRBJ2-3, with D unclear. The sequence was obtained from a human donor in good health (CMV status not recorded). Some clones in this sample may be carry-over from other donors' samples. Material: cultured CD8+ T cells from PBMCs, obtained from culture after CMV antigen stimulation. The CDR3 loop reads CASSLGRDSTDTQYF. The CDR3 nucleotides read TGTGCCAGCAGCTTAGGCCGAGATAGCACAGATACGCAGTATTTT. The variable domain in full, completed from reference TRBV11-2 and TRBJ2-3, reads EAGVAQSPRYKIIEKRQSVAFWCNPISGHATLYWYQQILGQGPKLLIQFQNNGVVDDSQLPKDRFSAERLKGVDSTLKIQPAKLEDSAVYLCASSLGRDSTDTQYFGPGTRLTVL.